These 3 T cell receptor beta chains were all obtained from the same sample, sequenced in a study of patients and donors after allogeneic stem cell transplantation. TCRdb reprocessed the RT-PCR reads with MiXCR, giving one entry per CDR3 protein. Found here are under 200,000 distinct CDR3 sequences, roughly 24% of them singletons; the top ten hold about 24%. The specimen was blood, either unsorted or a sorted T cell fraction (not recorded which). Source of these receptors: a human donor who was either an allogeneic HSCT recipient or a stem cell or donor lymphocyte infusion donor (not recorded which). It is not recorded whose cells these are; they may come from a transplant donor.

The V and J genes are TRBV20-1 and TRBJ2-1, with D tentatively TRBD1 or TRBD2 (5 bases each). The V end lost 2 bases, the J end lost 3 bases, and 20 bases lay between the germline ends. Germline lookup yields CDR1 DFQATT and CDR2 SNEGSKA (reference sequence). This CDR3 is 17 amino acids long. The chain's CDR3 is CSARMGVGKRGYNEQFF. CDR3 in DNA: TGCAGTGCTAGAATGGGGGTTGGGAAAAGGGGCTACAATGAGCAGTTCTTC.

This clonotype was seen just once. This likely comes from a read error, as the CDR3 has no conserved phenylalanine or tryptophan at its end. J is TRBJ2-1 and V is TRBV2; 7 bases agree with TRBD1. The trim removed 6 bases at V and 5 bases at J, leaving 4 bases unmatched. Germline V lookup: CDR1 SNHLY, CDR2 FYNNEI. This CDR3 is 13 amino acids long. DNA of the CDR3: TGTGCCAGCAGATCCACAGGGGACAATGAGCAGTTCCTC. Its protein product is CASRSTGDNEQFL.

In this sample, this clonotype turned up a few times. V is TRBV10-3 and J is TRBJ1-1, with D possibly being TRBD1 (6 bases). The germline CDR1 and CDR2 sequences are ENHRY and SYGVKD. This CDR3 region has 15 residues. The germline V and J ends were trimmed by 4 bases and 2 bases, with 14 bases remaining between them. The CDR3 loop is CAISVMRTANTEAFF. In DNA, the CDR3 is TGTGCCATCAGTGTAATGCGGACAGCCAACACTGAAGCTTTCTTT.